This TCR beta chain was found in a study of T cell responses to AZD1222 COVID-19 vaccine. Whole-study findings and limits: White British donors predominated, females outnumbered males, and clonal diversity was possibly underestimated.

Sequencing used immunoSEQ multiplex PCR; TCRdb keeps in-frame clones, though not all of them. The table includes approximately 130,000 clones, roughly 89% detected once. Concerning this clone: Antigen: not known.

V was shortened by 1 base and J by 5 bases, with 11 bases between the two germline ends. The CDR3 extends over 14 amino acids. Germline V gene sequence: CDR1 MDHEN, CDR2 SYDVKM. The gene calls are TRBV28 and TRBJ2-5; tentative D call: TRBD2 (6 bases). The receptor comes from an adult in good health. Material: peripheral blood, obtained on day 0 of AZD1222 vaccination. CDR3 bases: TGTGCCAGCAGTTTATTTGGGGGGAGGGAGACCCAGTACTTC. Translating gives CASSLFGGRETQYF. Filled out from reference TRBV28 and TRBJ2-5, the complete variable domain reads DVKVTQSSRYLVKRTGEKVFLECVQDMDHENMFWYRQDPGLGLRLIYFSYDVKMKEKGDIPEGYSVSREKKERFSLILESASTNQTSMYLCASSLFGGRETQYFGPGTRLLVL.